This T cell receptor beta chain was identified in a study of CD8+ T cells in alopecia areata. In the study overall: Patients given treatment had severity scored by the percentage of scalp area affected.

V shed 11 bases, J shed 8 bases, and the junction held 19 bases outside the gene matches. The CDR3 contains 16 residues. Germline CDR1 is MDHEN and CDR2 is SYDVKM. Sequencing templates came from extracted RNA that was reverse transcribed into cDNA. Libraries were prepared by immunoSEQ multiplex PCR; TCRdb keeps only in-frame clonotypes and omits some of them. The repertoire holds some 100,000 clones, with roughly 60% as singletons. Points on this clone: Antigen: not known.

Treatment meaning: oral pan-JAK inhibitor, 5-10 mg twice daily. The study's findings and limits: Unlike in mice, where it was clearer, TCR sharing across patients was less clear, possibly HLA-related.

The clonotype originates from a human donor with alopecia areata. The chain couples TRBV28 to TRBJ2-1, with TRBD2 matching over 9 bases. Specimen: CD8+ T cells sorted from blood, collected at week 4, from a patient treated with tofacitinib. The chain's CDR3 is CAARPVRGGIHDEQFF. The CDR3 bases are TGTGCCGCTCGCCCGGTGCGGGGGGGCATTCACGATGAGCAGTTCTTC.